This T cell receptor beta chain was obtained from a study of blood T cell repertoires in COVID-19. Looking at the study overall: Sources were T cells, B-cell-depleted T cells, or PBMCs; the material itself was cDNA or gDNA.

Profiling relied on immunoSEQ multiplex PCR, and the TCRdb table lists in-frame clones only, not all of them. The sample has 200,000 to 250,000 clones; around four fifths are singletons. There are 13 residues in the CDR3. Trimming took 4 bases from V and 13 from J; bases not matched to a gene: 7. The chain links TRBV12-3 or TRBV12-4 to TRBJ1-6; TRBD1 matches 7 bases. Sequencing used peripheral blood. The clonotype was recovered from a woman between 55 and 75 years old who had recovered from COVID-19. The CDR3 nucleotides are TGTGCCAGCAGTTCGGGACAGTTCCTTCCCCTCCACTTT. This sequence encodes CASSSGQFLPLHF.